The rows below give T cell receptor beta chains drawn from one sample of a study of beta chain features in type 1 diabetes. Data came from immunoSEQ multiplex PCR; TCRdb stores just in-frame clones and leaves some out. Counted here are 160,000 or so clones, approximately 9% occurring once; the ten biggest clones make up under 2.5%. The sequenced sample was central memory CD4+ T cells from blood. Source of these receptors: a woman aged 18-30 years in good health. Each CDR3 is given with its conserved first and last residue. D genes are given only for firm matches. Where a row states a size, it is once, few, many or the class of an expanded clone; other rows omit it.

CDR3nt: TGTGCCAGCAGCCCGGGGGACAGGGGGCGGCTCGAGCAGTACTTC; CDR3aa: CASSPGDRGRLEQYF; v_gene: TRBV11-1; abundance: -; d_gene: TRBD1; j_gene: TRBJ2-7
CDR3nt: TGCGCCAGCAGCCAGATCATCGGGGGGGCGGCAGATACGCAGTATTTT; CDR3aa: CASSQIIGGAADTQYF; v_gene: TRBV4-1; abundance: -; d_gene: TRBD2; j_gene: TRBJ2-3
CDR3nt: TGCAGCGTCCCCGGACAGGGATCCTACGAGCAGTACTTC; CDR3aa: CSVPGQGSYEQYF; v_gene: TRBV29-1; abundance: many; d_gene: TRBD1; j_gene: TRBJ2-7
CDR3nt: TGTGCCAGCAGACCGGGACAGCTCACAGATACGCAGTATTTT; CDR3aa: CASRPGQLTDTQYF; v_gene: TRBV6-6; abundance: few; d_gene: TRBD1; j_gene: TRBJ2-3
CDR3nt: TGCGCCAGCAGCTTGGACGGGAACTACAATGAGCAGTTCTTC; CDR3aa: CASSLDGNYNEQFF; v_gene: TRBV5-1; abundance: few; d_gene: -; j_gene: TRBJ2-1
CDR3nt: TGCGCCAGCAGGACACGTGGGAGGGATCCTGAAGCTTTCTTT; CDR3aa: CASRTRGRDPEAFF; v_gene: TRBV4-1; abundance: many; d_gene: -; j_gene: TRBJ1-1
CDR3nt: TGTGCCAGCAGCTTGGACGGGGACAGGCCGGACTATGAGCAGTTCTTC; CDR3aa: CASSLDGDRPDYEQFF; v_gene: TRBV5-4; abundance: -; d_gene: TRBD1; j_gene: TRBJ2-1
CDR3nt: TGTGCCATCTCCCGGACAGACAACCGGGAGACCCAGTACTTC; CDR3aa: CAISRTDNRETQYF; v_gene: TRBV6-5; abundance: few; d_gene: -; j_gene: TRBJ2-5
CDR3nt: TGCGCCAGCAGCTTGAATCGACCGGGACAGGGTAATGAAGCTTTCTTT; CDR3aa: CASSLNRPGQGNEAFF; v_gene: TRBV5-1; abundance: -; d_gene: TRBD1; j_gene: TRBJ1-1
CDR3nt: TGTGCCAGCAGCCCCGACGGGGGGCGCCGAAGCACTGAAGCTTTCTTT; CDR3aa: CASSPDGGRRSTEAFF; v_gene: TRBV5-4; abundance: few; d_gene: -; j_gene: TRBJ1-1
CDR3nt: TGTGCCAGCAGAGATTCTAGCGGCAATGAGCAGTTCTTC; CDR3aa: CASRDSSGNEQFF; v_gene: TRBV9; abundance: -; d_gene: TRBD2; j_gene: TRBJ2-1
CDR3nt: TGTGCCAGCAGCGTAGAACAGGGGGCGGACTACAATGAGCAGTTCTTC; CDR3aa: CASSVEQGADYNEQFF; v_gene: TRBV5-4; abundance: few; d_gene: TRBD1; j_gene: TRBJ2-1
CDR3nt: TGCGCCAGCAGCTCCCTCGCGGGGAAGGACGGCTACACCTTC; CDR3aa: CASSSLAGKDGYTF; v_gene: TRBV5-1; abundance: few; d_gene: -; j_gene: TRBJ1-2
CDR3nt: TGTGCCAGCAGCACTCTAGCGGGAGTGGGGGAGACCCAGTACTTC; CDR3aa: CASSTLAGVGETQYF; v_gene: TRBV7-2; abundance: few; d_gene: TRBD2; j_gene: TRBJ2-5
CDR3nt: TGTGCCAGCAGTGAGGGGCACAGTCTACAGGAAGCTTTCTTT; CDR3aa: CASSEGHSLQEAFF; v_gene: TRBV2; abundance: few; d_gene: -; j_gene: TRBJ1-1
CDR3nt: TGTGCCAGCAGCTCCCGGGACTATAATTCACCCCTCCACTTT; CDR3aa: CASSSRDYNSPLHF; v_gene: TRBV5-4; abundance: -; d_gene: -; j_gene: TRBJ1-6
CDR3nt: TGTGCCAGCAGCTTCCCTGGGCAAAGCACAGATACGCAGTATTTT; CDR3aa: CASSFPGQSTDTQYF; v_gene: TRBV5-8; abundance: -; d_gene: -; j_gene: TRBJ2-3
CDR3nt: TGTGCTAGTGCCTTACAGGGGGCTGACACCGGGGAGCTGTTTTTT; CDR3aa: CASALQGADTGELFF; v_gene: TRBV12-5; abundance: few; d_gene: TRBD1; j_gene: TRBJ2-2
CDR3nt: TGTGCCAGCAGCTTTCGGGACAGGGGGCACTATGGCTACACCTTC; CDR3aa: CASSFRDRGHYGYTF; v_gene: TRBV7-2; abundance: -; d_gene: TRBD1; j_gene: TRBJ1-2
CDR3nt: TGTGCCAGCAGCGTAGGACAGTCTGGCTACACCTTC; CDR3aa: CASSVGQSGYTF; v_gene: TRBV9; abundance: -; d_gene: -; j_gene: TRBJ1-2
CDR3nt: TGCAGCGTTGACTACAGGGGATACGAGCAGTACTTC; CDR3aa: CSVDYRGYEQYF; v_gene: TRBV29-1; abundance: few; d_gene: TRBD1; j_gene: TRBJ2-7
CDR3nt: TGTGCCAGCGCCGGGCGGGGGAGCTCTGGAAACACCATATATTTT; CDR3aa: CASAGRGSSGNTIYF; v_gene: TRBV6-4; abundance: few; d_gene: -; j_gene: TRBJ1-3
CDR3nt: TGTGCCAGCAGCCCTAGGAAGGGAAACACCATATATTTT; CDR3aa: CASSPRKGNTIYF; v_gene: TRBV7-9; abundance: -; d_gene: -; j_gene: TRBJ1-3
CDR3nt: TGTGCCAGCAGCCAAGTTTCTCACTCTCAGCGCCACTACAATGAGCAGTTCTTC; CDR3aa: CASSQVSHSQRHYNEQFF; v_gene: TRBV4-2; abundance: -; d_gene: -; j_gene: TRBJ2-1
CDR3nt: TGTGCCAGCAGCCCGATTGCGGGAACCCACGAGCAGTACTTC; CDR3aa: CASSPIAGTHEQYF; v_gene: TRBV4-2; abundance: once; d_gene: -; j_gene: TRBJ2-7
CDR3nt: TGCGCCAGCAGCCCAACCTACAGGGGAGTCACCGGGGAGCTGTTTTTT; CDR3aa: CASSPTYRGVTGELFF; v_gene: TRBV4-3; abundance: few; d_gene: TRBD1; j_gene: TRBJ2-2
CDR3nt: TGCGCCAGCAGCTCAGGACTAGATCCAGATACGCAGTATTTT; CDR3aa: CASSSGLDPDTQYF; v_gene: TRBV5-1; abundance: few; d_gene: TRBD2; j_gene: TRBJ2-3
CDR3nt: TGCAGCGTTGTAAGCGGGGCTAGCTCCTACAATGAGCAGTTCTTC; CDR3aa: CSVVSGASSYNEQFF; v_gene: TRBV29-1; abundance: few; d_gene: TRBD2; j_gene: TRBJ2-1
CDR3nt: TGCGCCAGCAGCCTCCCCCTAGCGGATCACACAGATACGCAGTATTTT; CDR3aa: CASSLPLADHTDTQYF; v_gene: TRBV5-1; abundance: -; d_gene: TRBD2; j_gene: TRBJ2-3
CDR3nt: TGTGCCAGCAGCGCGGACAGCGGATCCTACAATGAGCAGTTCTTC; CDR3aa: CASSADSGSYNEQFF; v_gene: TRBV5-4; abundance: few; d_gene: -; j_gene: TRBJ2-1
CDR3nt: TGTGCCAGCAGCCAGGGACAGAGGAACACTGAAGCTTTCTTT; CDR3aa: CASSQGQRNTEAFF; v_gene: TRBV7-9; abundance: few; d_gene: TRBD1; j_gene: TRBJ1-1
CDR3nt: TGTGCCAGCAGCCCTAGCGGGGGTCCCTACGAGCAGTACTTC; CDR3aa: CASSPSGGPYEQYF; v_gene: TRBV7-9; abundance: -; d_gene: TRBD2; j_gene: TRBJ2-7
CDR3nt: TGCGCCAGTGCCCGGACAGGGAGTACCGGGGAGCTGTTTTTT; CDR3aa: CASARTGSTGELFF; v_gene: TRBV4-3; abundance: few; d_gene: TRBD1; j_gene: TRBJ2-2
CDR3nt: TGTGCCAGCAGCCCCGCGGCTAGGAACACTGAAGCTTTCTTT; CDR3aa: CASSPAARNTEAFF; v_gene: TRBV9; abundance: -; d_gene: -; j_gene: TRBJ1-1
CDR3nt: TGCGCCAGCAGCTTAAGGGACAGGCTATACGAGCAGTACTTC; CDR3aa: CASSLRDRLYEQYF; v_gene: TRBV5-1; abundance: -; d_gene: TRBD1; j_gene: TRBJ2-7
CDR3nt: TGTGCCAGCAGCTTGACCAGCGGGAGGACAGATACGCAGTATTTT; CDR3aa: CASSLTSGRTDTQYF; v_gene: TRBV7-9; abundance: -; d_gene: TRBD2; j_gene: TRBJ2-3
CDR3nt: TGTGCCAGCAGTGGGACTAGCGGGGGGGGCAGCACAGATACGCAGTATTTT; CDR3aa: CASSGTSGGGSTDTQYF; v_gene: TRBV5-6; abundance: -; d_gene: TRBD2; j_gene: TRBJ2-3
CDR3nt: TGTGCCACCAGCAGAGATCGGATAGAGGGAGAGGGAGAGACCCAGTACTTC; CDR3aa: CATSRDRIEGEGETQYF; v_gene: TRBV15; abundance: -; d_gene: -; j_gene: TRBJ2-5
CDR3nt: TGTGCCAGCAGCTTCATAGCGGGGGGGTTTAAGAATGAGCAGTTCTTC; CDR3aa: CASSFIAGGFKNEQFF; v_gene: TRBV7-2; abundance: few; d_gene: TRBD2; j_gene: TRBJ2-1
CDR3nt: TGCGCCAGCAGCGGGGACAGCTACCTCTCTGGAAACACCATATATTTT; CDR3aa: CASSGDSYLSGNTIYF; v_gene: TRBV5-1; abundance: few; d_gene: TRBD1; j_gene: TRBJ1-3
CDR3nt: TGTGCCAGCAGCCAACATACAGGGAACACTGAAGCTTTCTTT; CDR3aa: CASSQHTGNTEAFF; v_gene: TRBV6-5; abundance: -; d_gene: -; j_gene: TRBJ1-1
CDR3nt: TGCAGCGTTCCCAAGCAGGGGGCCCTGAACTATGGCTACACCTTC; CDR3aa: CSVPKQGALNYGYTF; v_gene: TRBV29-1; abundance: few; d_gene: TRBD1; j_gene: TRBJ1-2
CDR3nt: TGTGCCAGCAGAAAAGGGGAGAACACCGGGGAGCTGTTTTTT; CDR3aa: CASRKGENTGELFF; v_gene: TRBV9; abundance: -; d_gene: -; j_gene: TRBJ2-2
CDR3nt: TGTGCCAGCAGCACAACCGGGACTGTGGCTGGAAACACCATATATTTT; CDR3aa: CASSTTGTVAGNTIYF; v_gene: TRBV7-2; abundance: few; d_gene: -; j_gene: TRBJ1-3
CDR3nt: TGTGCCTGGCTGGGACAGGGATACAATGAGCAGTTCTTC; CDR3aa: CAWLGQGYNEQFF; v_gene: TRBV30; abundance: -; d_gene: TRBD1; j_gene: TRBJ2-1
CDR3nt: TGCGCCAGCAGCCAATCTCCAGCGGGAGGGGGCACCGGGGAGCTGTTTTTT; CDR3aa: CASSQSPAGGGTGELFF; v_gene: TRBV4-1; abundance: -; d_gene: TRBD2; j_gene: TRBJ2-2
CDR3nt: TGTGCCAGCTCACCATCTCAGGGGGAAGCCTACACCTTC; CDR3aa: CASSPSQGEAYTF; v_gene: TRBV18; abundance: few; d_gene: TRBD1; j_gene: TRBJ1-2
CDR3nt: TGTGCCAGCAGCGTGGACTGGTATTTGTCCGGGGAGCTGTTTTTT; CDR3aa: CASSVDWYLSGELFF; v_gene: TRBV9; abundance: -; d_gene: -; j_gene: TRBJ2-2
CDR3nt: TGTGCCAGCAGCTCCCCTAGCGGGGCGCTCAACACCGGGGAGCTGTTTTTT; CDR3aa: CASSSPSGALNTGELFF; v_gene: TRBV7-2; abundance: few; d_gene: TRBD2; j_gene: TRBJ2-2
CDR3nt: TGTGCCAGCAGTGAAGCCACAAACACCGGGGAGCTGTTTTTT; CDR3aa: CASSEATNTGELFF; v_gene: TRBV6-1; abundance: -; d_gene: -; j_gene: TRBJ2-2
CDR3nt: TGCGCCAGCAGCCAAGTAGGCGGGCCTGAAGCTTTCTTT; CDR3aa: CASSQVGGPEAFF; v_gene: TRBV4-3; abundance: -; d_gene: -; j_gene: TRBJ1-1
CDR3nt: TGCGCCAGCAGAGGGGAATACGAGCAGTACTTC; CDR3aa: CASRGEYEQYF; v_gene: TRBV5-1; abundance: few; d_gene: -; j_gene: TRBJ2-7